A single sample is the source of the 6 T cell receptor beta chains below, sequenced in a study of blood T cell repertoires in COVID-19. Using immunoSEQ multiplex PCR, the repertoire was profiled, and TCRdb retains in-frame clones only, with some absent. This table has around 260,000 clones, about 85% appearing once. Material: peripheral blood. These receptors all come from a human donor with COVID-19, enrolled during active disease. The donor label of this sample is uncertain.

The chain has TRBV19 and TRBJ2-6, with D unclear. Germline lookup yields CDR1 LNHDA and CDR2 SQIVND (reference sequence). Deletions cut 1 base from V and 2 bases from J, with 12 bases between. CDR3 length: 17 amino acids. CDR3 in DNA: TGTGCCAGTAGTATAGCGAGAGGTTTTCCTGGGGCCAACGTCCTGACTTTC. It encodes CASSIARGFPGANVLTF.

The CDR3 reads CASSLRGLAGVRRGGEQYF. The CDR3 DNA is TGTGCCAGCAGCCTAAGAGGACTAGCGGGAGTTCGACGCGGGGGCGAGCAGTACTTC. The V call is TRBV5-6, the J call TRBJ2-7; 13 bases line up with TRBD2. CDR1 and CDR2 from the germline V gene are SGHDT and YYEEEE. V was clipped by 4 bases and J by 6 bases; unmatched bases: 19. This CDR3 contains 19 residues.

The chain links TRBV12-3 or TRBV12-4 to TRBJ1-1, with D uncertain. V lost 0 bases and J lost 6, with 8 bases in between. This CDR3 is built from 13 residues. DNA of the CDR3: TGTGCCAGCAGTTTAGCAATAAGCGCTGAAGCTTTCTTT. Protein: CASSLAISAEAFF.

Concerning this clone itself: The same CDR3 also results from other DNA sequences found in this sample. The chain links TRBV6-5 to TRBJ2-3; 9 bases map to TRBD2. V dropped 6 bases and J dropped 6; count of bases not matched to a gene: 7. Per germline, CDR1 MNHEY and CDR2 SVGAGI. This CDR3 comprises 14 residues. The CDR3 sequence: CASSSSGRRDTQYF. The CDR3, as DNA: TGTGCCAGCAGCAGTAGCGGGAGACGCGATACGCAGTATTTT.

J is TRBJ2-1 and V is TRBV29-1; 7 bases agree with TRBD2. With V trimmed by 5 bases and J by 2 bases, 6 bases remained unmatched. CDR3 length equals 14 residues. Per the germline V gene, CDR1 is SQVTM and CDR2 is ANQGSEA. CDR3 loop: CSVSWGGTYNEQFF. CDR3 coding DNA: TGCAGCGTTTCCTGGGGGGGGACCTACAATGAGCAGTTCTTC.

The V and J genes are TRBV5-1 and TRBJ2-7, with a possible D match to TRBD1 (5 bases). The V end lost 0 bases, the J end lost 6 bases, and 16 bases lay between the germline ends. CDR3 size: 15 residues. Germline V CDR1 and CDR2: SGHRS, YFSETQ. CDR3 nucleotide sequence: TGCGCCAGCAGCTTGGGACAGTCACTTGGGTCCGAGCAGTACTTC. It yields the protein CASSLGQSLGSEQYF. The full variable domain, in which reference TRBV5-1 and TRBJ2-7 provide the parts outside the CDR3, is KAGVTQTPRYLIKTRGQQVTLSCSPISGHRSVSWYQQTPGQGLQFLFEYFSETQRNKGNFPGRFSGRQFSNSRSEMNVSTLELGDSALYLCASSLGQSLGSEQYFGPGTRLTVT.